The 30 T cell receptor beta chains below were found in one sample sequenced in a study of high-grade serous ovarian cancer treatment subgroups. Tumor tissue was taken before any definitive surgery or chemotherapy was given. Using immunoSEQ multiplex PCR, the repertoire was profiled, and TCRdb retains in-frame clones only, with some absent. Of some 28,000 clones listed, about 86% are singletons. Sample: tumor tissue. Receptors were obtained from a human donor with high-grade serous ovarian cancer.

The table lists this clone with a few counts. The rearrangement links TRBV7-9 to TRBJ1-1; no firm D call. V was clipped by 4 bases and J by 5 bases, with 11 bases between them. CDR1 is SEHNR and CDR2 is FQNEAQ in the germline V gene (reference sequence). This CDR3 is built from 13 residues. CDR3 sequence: CASSYALDTEAFF. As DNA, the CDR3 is TGTGCCAGCAGCTATGCCCTTGATACTGAAGCTTTCTTT.

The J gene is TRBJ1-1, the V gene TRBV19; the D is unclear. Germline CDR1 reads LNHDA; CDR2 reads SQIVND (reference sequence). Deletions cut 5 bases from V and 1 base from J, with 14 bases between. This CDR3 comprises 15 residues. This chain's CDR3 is CASSPTKVENTEAFF. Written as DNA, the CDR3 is TGTGCCAGTAGTCCAACAAAGGTCGAGAACACTGAAGCTTTCTTT. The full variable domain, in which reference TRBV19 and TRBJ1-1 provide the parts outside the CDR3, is DGGITQSPKYLFRKEGQNVTLSCEQNLNHDAMYWYRQDPGQGLRLIYYSQIVNDFQKGDIAEGYSVSREKKESFPLTVTSAQKNPTAFYLCASSPTKVENTEAFFGQGTRLTVV.

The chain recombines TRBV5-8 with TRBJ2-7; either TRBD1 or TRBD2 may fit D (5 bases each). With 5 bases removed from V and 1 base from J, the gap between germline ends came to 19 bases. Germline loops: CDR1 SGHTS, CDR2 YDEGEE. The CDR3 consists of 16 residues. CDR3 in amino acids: CASSETGTFLSYEQYF. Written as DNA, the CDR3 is TGTGCCAGCAGTGAAACCGGGACGTTTCTTTCCTACGAGCAGTACTTC.

CDR3 coding DNA: TGTGCCAGCAGCTTACAGGGCCGGTATGAGCAGTTCTTC. Protein product: CASSLQGRYEQFF. This chain uses TRBV7-8 with TRBJ2-1, with TRBD1 as a possible D gene (5 bases). Germline V CDR1 and CDR2: SGHVS, FQNEAQ. Trimming stripped 2 bases from V and 8 bases from J, with 10 bases between. The CDR3 is made up of 13 amino acids.

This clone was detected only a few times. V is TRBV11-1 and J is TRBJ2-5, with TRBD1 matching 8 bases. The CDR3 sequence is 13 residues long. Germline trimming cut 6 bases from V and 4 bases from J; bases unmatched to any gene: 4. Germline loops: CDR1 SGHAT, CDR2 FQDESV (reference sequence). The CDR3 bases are TGTGCCAGCAGGCGACAGGGGCGAGAGACCCAGTACTTC. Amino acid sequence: CASRRQGRETQYF.

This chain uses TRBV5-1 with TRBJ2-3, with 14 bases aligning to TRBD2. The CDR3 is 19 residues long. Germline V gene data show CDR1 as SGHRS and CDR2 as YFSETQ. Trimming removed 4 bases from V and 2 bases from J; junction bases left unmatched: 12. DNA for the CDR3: TGCGCCAGCAGCCCAAGACTAGCGGGAGGGCCGCGGGCCACAGATACGCAGTATTTT. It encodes CASSPRLAGGPRATDTQYF.

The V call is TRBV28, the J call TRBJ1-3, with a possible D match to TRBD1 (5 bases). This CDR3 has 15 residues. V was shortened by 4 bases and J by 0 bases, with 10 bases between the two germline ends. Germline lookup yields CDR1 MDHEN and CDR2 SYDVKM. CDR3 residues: CASSWGVNSGNTIYF. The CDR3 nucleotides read TGTGCCAGCAGTTGGGGGGTCAACTCTGGAAACACCATATATTTT.

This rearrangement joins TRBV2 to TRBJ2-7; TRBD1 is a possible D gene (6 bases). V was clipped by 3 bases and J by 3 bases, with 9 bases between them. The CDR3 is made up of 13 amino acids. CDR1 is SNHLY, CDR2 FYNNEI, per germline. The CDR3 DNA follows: TGTGCCAGCAGTGAGAGGGACAACTACGAGCAGTACTTC. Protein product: CASSERDNYEQYF.

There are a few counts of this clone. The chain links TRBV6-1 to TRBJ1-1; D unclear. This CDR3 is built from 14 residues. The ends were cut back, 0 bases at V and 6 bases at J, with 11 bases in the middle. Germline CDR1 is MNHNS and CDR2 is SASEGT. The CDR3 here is CASSEAPTLPEAFF. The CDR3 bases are TGTGCCAGCAGTGAAGCGCCAACCCTGCCTGAAGCTTTCTTT.

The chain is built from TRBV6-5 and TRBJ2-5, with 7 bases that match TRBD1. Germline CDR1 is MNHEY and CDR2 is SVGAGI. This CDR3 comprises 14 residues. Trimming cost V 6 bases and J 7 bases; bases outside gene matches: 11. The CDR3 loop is CASSPGQQRGTQYF. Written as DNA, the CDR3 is TGTGCCAGCAGCCCGGGACAGCAGCGAGGGACCCAGTACTTC.

The CDR3: CASSQDLADNYGYTF. The CDR3 nucleotides read TGCGCCAGCAGCCAAGATCTGGCAGATAACTATGGCTACACCTTC. The chain couples TRBV4-1 to TRBJ1-2, with unresolved D. The V gene lost 0 bases and the J gene lost 1 base, with 9 bases spanning the gap. The CDR3 runs 15 residues. Germline V gene lookup returns CDR1 MGHRA and CDR2 YSYEKL.

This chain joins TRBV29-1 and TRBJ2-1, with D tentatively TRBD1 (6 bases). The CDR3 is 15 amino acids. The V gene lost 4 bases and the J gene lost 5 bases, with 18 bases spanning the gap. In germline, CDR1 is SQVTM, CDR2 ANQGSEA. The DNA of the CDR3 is TGCAGCGTTGTCATAGACAGGTCAGTCCACAATGAGCAGTTCTTC. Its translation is CSVVIDRSVHNEQFF.

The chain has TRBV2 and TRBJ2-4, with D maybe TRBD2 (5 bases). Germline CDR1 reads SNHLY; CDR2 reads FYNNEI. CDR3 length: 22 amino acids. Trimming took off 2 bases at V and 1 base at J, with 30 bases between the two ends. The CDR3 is CASSEITGWAMGRGWAKNIQYF. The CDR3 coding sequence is TGTGCCAGCAGTGAAATCACCGGATGGGCCATGGGGAGAGGCTGGGCCAAAAACATTCAGTACTTC.

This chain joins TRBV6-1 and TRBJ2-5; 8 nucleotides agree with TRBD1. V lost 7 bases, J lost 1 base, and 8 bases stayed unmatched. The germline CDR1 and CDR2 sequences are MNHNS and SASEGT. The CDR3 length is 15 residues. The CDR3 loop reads CASINGQGRQETQYF. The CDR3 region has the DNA TGTGCCAGCATTAACGGACAGGGACGCCAAGAGACCCAGTACTTC.

For the CDR3, the DNA is TGTGCCAGCAGTGAAAGCGGGCAGTGGGGGAACACTGAAGCTTTCTTT. Translation gives CASSESGQWGNTEAFF. V usage is TRBV6-1 and J usage is TRBJ1-1; D is ambiguous. The length of the CDR3 is 16 residues. V lost 2 bases, J lost 1 base, and 14 bases lay in between. Germline V gives CDR1 MNHNS, CDR2 SASEGT.

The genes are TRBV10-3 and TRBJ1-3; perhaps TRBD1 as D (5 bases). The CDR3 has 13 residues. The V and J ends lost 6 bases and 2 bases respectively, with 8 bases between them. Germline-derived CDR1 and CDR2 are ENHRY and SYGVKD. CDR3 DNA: TGTGCCATCAGGGCGGGGGCTGGAAACACCATATATTTT. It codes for CAIRAGAGNTIYF.

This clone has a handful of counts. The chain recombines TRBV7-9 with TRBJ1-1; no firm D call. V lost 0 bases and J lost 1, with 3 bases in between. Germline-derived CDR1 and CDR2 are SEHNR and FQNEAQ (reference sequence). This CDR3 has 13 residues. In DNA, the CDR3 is TGTGCCAGCAGCTTAGCGGAGAACACTGAAGCTTTCTTT. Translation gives CASSLAENTEAFF.

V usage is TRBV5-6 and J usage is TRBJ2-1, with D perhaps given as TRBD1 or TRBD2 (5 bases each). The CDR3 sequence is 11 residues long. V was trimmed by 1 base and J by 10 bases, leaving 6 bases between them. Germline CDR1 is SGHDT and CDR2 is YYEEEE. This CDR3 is CASSLRGEQFF. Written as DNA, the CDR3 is TGTGCCAGCAGCTTGCGGGGCGAGCAGTTCTTC.

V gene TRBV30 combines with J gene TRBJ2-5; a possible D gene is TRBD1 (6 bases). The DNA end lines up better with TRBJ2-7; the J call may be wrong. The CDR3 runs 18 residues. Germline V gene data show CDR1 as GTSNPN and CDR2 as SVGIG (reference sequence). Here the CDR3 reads CAWSPNPGWDTRSYEQYF. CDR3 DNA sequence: TGTGCCTGGAGTCCCAACCCCGGGTGGGACACAAGGTCCTACGAGCAGTACTTC.

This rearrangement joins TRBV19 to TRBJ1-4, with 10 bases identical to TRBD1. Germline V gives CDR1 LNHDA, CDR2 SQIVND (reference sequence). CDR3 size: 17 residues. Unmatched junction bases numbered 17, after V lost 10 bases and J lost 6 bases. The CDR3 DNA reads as TGTGCCACCCGTCTGGGACAGGGGACGGAGCTTGATGAAAAACTGTTTTTT. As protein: CATRLGQGTELDEKLFF.

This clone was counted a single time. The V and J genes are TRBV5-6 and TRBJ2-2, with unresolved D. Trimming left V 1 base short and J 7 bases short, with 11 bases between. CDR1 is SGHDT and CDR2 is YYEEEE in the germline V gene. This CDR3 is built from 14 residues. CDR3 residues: CASSLILVDGELFF. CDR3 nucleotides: TGTGCCAGCAGCTTGATTCTTGTGGACGGGGAGCTGTTTTTT.

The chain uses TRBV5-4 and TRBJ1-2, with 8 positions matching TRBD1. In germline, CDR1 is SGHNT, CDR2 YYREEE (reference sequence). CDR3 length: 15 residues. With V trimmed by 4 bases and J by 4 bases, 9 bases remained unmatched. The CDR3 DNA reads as TGTGCCAGCAGCCATGGGGGACAGGCAGGCTATGGCTACACCTTC. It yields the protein CASSHGGQAGYGYTF. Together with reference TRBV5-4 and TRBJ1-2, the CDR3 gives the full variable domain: ETGVTQSPTHLIKTRGQQVTLRCSSQSGHNTVSWYQQALGQGPQFIFQYYREEENGRGNFPPRFSGLQFPNYSSELNVNALELDDSALYLCASSHGGQAGYGYTFGSGTRLTVV.

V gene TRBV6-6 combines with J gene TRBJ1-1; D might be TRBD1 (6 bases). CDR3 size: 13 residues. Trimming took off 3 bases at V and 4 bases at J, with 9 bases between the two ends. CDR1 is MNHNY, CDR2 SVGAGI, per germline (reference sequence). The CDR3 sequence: CASSYRGITEAFF. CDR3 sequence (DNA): TGTGCCAGCAGTTATAGGGGGATCACTGAAGCTTTCTTT.

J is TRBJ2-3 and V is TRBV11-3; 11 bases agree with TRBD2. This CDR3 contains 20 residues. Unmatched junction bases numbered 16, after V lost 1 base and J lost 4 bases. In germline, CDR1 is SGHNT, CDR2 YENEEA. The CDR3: CASSLGVPGLAASGPDTQYF. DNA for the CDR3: TGTGCCAGCAGCTTAGGGGTACCGGGACTAGCGGCCAGCGGGCCAGATACGCAGTATTTT.

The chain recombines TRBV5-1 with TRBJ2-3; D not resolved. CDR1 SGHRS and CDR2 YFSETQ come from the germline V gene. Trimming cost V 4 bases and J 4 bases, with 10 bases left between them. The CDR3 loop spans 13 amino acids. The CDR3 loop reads CASSRQMPDTQYF. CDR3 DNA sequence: TGCGCCAGCAGCCGGCAGATGCCAGATACGCAGTATTTT.

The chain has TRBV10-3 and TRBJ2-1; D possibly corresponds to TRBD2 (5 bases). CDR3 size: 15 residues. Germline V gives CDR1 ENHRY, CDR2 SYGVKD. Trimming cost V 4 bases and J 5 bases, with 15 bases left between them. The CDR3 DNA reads TGTGCCATCAGTGGAGGCCCCGGCGGGCACAATGAGCAGTTCTTC. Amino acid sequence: CAISGGPGGHNEQFF.

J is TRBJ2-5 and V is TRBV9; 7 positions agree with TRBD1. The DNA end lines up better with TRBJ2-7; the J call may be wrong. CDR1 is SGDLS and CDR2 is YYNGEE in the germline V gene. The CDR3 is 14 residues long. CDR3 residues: CASSPGGIGYEQYF. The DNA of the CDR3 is TGTGCCAGCAGCCCAGGGGGTATTGGCTACGAGCAGTACTTC.

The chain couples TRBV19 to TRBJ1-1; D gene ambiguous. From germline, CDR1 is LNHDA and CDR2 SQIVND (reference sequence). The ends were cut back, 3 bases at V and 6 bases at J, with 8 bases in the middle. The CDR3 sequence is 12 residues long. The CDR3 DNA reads TGTGCCAGTAGTATGAGTCGGGCTGAAGCTTTCTTT. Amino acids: CASSMSRAEAFF.

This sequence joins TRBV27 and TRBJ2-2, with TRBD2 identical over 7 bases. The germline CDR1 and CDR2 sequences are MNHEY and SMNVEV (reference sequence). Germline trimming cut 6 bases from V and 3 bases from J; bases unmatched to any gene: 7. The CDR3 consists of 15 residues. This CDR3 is CASRLGGGYTGELFF. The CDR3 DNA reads TGTGCCAGCAGGCTTGGGGGAGGGTACACCGGGGAGCTGTTTTTT.

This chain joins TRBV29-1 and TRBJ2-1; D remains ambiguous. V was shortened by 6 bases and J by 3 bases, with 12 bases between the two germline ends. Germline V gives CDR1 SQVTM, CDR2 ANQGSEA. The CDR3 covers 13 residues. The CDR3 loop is CSVEVISYNEQFF. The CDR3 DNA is TGCAGCGTCGAGGTCATAAGCTACAATGAGCAGTTCTTC.